One sample yielded the 18 T cell receptor beta chains listed below, sequenced in a study of T-cell reconstitution after alpha-beta-depleted transplantation in children (dated by TCRdb to about 2016). Libraries were constructed by PCR. TCRdb records Illumina HiSeq 2500 as the sequencer. TCR libraries were prepared with molecular barcoding, using unique molecular identifiers to normalize TCRbeta repertoire quantification. The public sequencing data were trimmed at Q25 with fastp and processed into clonotypes with MiXCR by TCRdb, which kept only in-frame beta chains. Each CDR3 protein gets just one entry, which takes the most common genes and DNA from the rows behind it. A total of around 240,000 distinct CDR3 sequences appear in this sample, 9.7% of them only once. The top ten hold about 5.4% of the sample. This specimen consisted of PBMCs from the stem cell graft donor, obtained from the stem cell graft. Every receptor here comes from a human donor who donated a stem cell graft to a child with SCID.

This clonotype showed up many times. V is TRBV7-2 and J is TRBJ1-2; 9 bases are shared with TRBD1. V trimming: 4 bases; J trimming: 4 bases; junction bases outside the gene matches: 1. This CDR3 contains 13 residues. The germline CDR1 and CDR2 sequences are SGHTA and FQGNSA. The chain's CDR3 is CASSSGQGYGYTF. The DNA of the CDR3 is TGTGCCAGCAGCTCGGGACAGGGCTATGGCTACACCTTC.

This clonotype came up many times. This chain uses TRBV7-2 with TRBJ2-7, with 7 bases lining up with TRBD2. Germline CDR1 SGHTA, CDR2 FQGNSA. CDR3 length equals 14 residues. Trimming took 6 bases from V and 6 from J; bases not matched to a gene: 11. CDR3 in amino acids: CASRQAGNPGEQYF. CDR3 bases: TGTGCCAGCAGACAAGCGGGGAACCCCGGCGAGCAGTACTTC.

This clonotype was observed at least ten times. The chain joins TRBV20-1 to TRBJ2-5, with 7 bases matching TRBD1. V gave up 7 bases and J gave up 1 base; unmatched junction bases: 6. Germline-derived CDR1 and CDR2 are DFQATT and SNEGSKA (reference sequence). The CDR3 sequence is 13 residues long. The CDR3 reads CSGSRGPQETQYF. DNA for the CDR3: TGCAGTGGCAGTAGGGGGCCCCAAGAGACCCAGTACTTC.

This clonotype was counted at least ten times. This chain joins TRBV5-1 and TRBJ2-7; either TRBD1 or TRBD2 may supply D (5 bases each). Germline CDR1 and CDR2: SGHRS and YFSETQ. V lost 4 bases and J lost 0, with 14 bases in between. This CDR3 comprises 15 residues. Here the CDR3 reads CASSPSGPSSYEQYF. CDR3 DNA sequence: TGCGCCAGCAGCCCCTCGGGACCCAGCTCCTACGAGCAGTACTTC.

In this sample, this clonotype turned up many times. This sequence joins TRBV18 and TRBJ1-4; D uncertain. The CDR3 spans 14 residues. V was trimmed by 1 base and J by 8 bases, leaving 11 bases between them. The germline V gene has CDR1 KGHSH and CDR2 LQKENI. CDR3 sequence: CASSPQGGGEKLFF. CDR3 nucleotide sequence: TGTGCCAGCTCACCACAGGGCGGAGGAGAAAAACTGTTTTTT.

At least ten counts were recorded for this clonotype. This chain connects TRBV7-9 to TRBJ1-1, with D perhaps TRBD1 (5 bases). V shed 5 bases and J shed 5 bases, with 12 bases lying between them. The CDR3 covers 13 residues. CDR1 is SEHNR, CDR2 FQNEAQ, per germline (reference sequence). The CDR3 DNA follows: TGTGCCAGCAGCCCCCCCGACAGTACTGAAGCTTTCTTT. It translates to CASSPPDSTEAFF.

This clonotype was recorded at least ten times. This sequence joins TRBV12-3 or TRBV12-4 and TRBJ2-5; tentative D call: TRBD2 (5 bases). Trimming pared 4 bases from V and 6 bases from J, leaving 18 bases between. This CDR3 has 15 residues. The CDR3 region has the DNA TGTGCCAGCAGTTCCCCACCGGACTCTTACAAGACCCAGTACTTC. It encodes CASSSPPDSYKTQYF.

This clonotype was seen at least ten times. The rearrangement joins TRBV3-1 to TRBJ1-6; TRBD1 aligns across 8 bases. Germline assignment: CDR1 LGHDT and CDR2 YNNKEL (reference sequence). The CDR3 has 17 residues. V shed 4 bases, J shed 7 bases, and the junction held 12 bases outside the gene matches. For the CDR3, the DNA is TGTGCCAGCAGCCCCAAGGGACAGGCCCTTAAGAATTCACCCCTCCACTTT. Encoded protein: CASSPKGQALKNSPLHF. Drawing the rest from reference TRBV3-1 and TRBJ1-6, the complete variable domain is DTAVSQTPKYLVTQMGNDKSIKCEQNLGHDTMYWYKQDSKKFLKIMFSYNNKELIINETVPNRFSPKSPDKAHLNLHINSLELGDSAVYFCASSPKGQALKNSPLHFGNGTRLTVT.

This clonotype was detected once. At one boundary the junction diverges from the germline segment, which might be a read error. The chain uses TRBV2 and TRBJ2-5; no clear D. The CDR3 has 19 residues. Germline V gene data show CDR1 as SNHLY and CDR2 as FYNNEI. The CDR3 reads CTSCFTPGVQLGNQETQYF. Written as DNA, the CDR3 is TGTACCAGCTGTTTTACTCCTGGGGTCCAGCTGGGGAACCAAGAGACCCAGTACTTC.

This clonotype came up many times. This sequence joins TRBV19 and TRBJ2-1; the match to TRBD2 covers 7 bases. V dropped 1 base and J dropped 7; count of bases not matched to a gene: 7. This CDR3 is 15 amino acids long. Germline CDR1 and CDR2: LNHDA and SQIVND (reference sequence). The CDR3 spells CASSIVGGVVNEQFF. CDR3 sequence (DNA): TGTGCCAGTAGTATAGTTGGGGGGGTCGTTAATGAGCAGTTCTTC. Complete variable domain (other parts from reference TRBV19 and TRBJ2-1): DGGITQSPKYLFRKEGQNVTLSCEQNLNHDAMYWYRQDPGQGLRLIYYSQIVNDFQKGDIAEGYSVSREKKESFPLTVTSAQKNPTAFYLCASSIVGGVVNEQFFGPGTRLTVL.

This clonotype was detected many times. The chain recombines TRBV28 with TRBJ2-2; D ambiguous. Trimming pared 1 base from V and 5 bases from J, leaving 17 bases between. This CDR3 is 17 amino acids long. CDR1 MDHEN and CDR2 SYDVKM come from the germline V gene. The DNA of the CDR3 is TGTGCCAGCAGTTTATCCCCATTTGGTAGCTCGACCGGGGAGCTGTTTTTT. Translating gives CASSLSPFGSSTGELFF.

This clonotype occurred many times. The rearrangement uses TRBV5-1 and TRBJ1-1, with TRBD1 as a possible D gene (5 bases). This CDR3 has 15 amino acids. CDR1 is SGHRS, CDR2 YFSETQ, per germline. V lost 5 bases to trimming and J lost 0 bases, with 14 bases between them. The CDR3 region has the DNA TGCGCCAGCAGTCTAGGGGCCATTATGAACACTGAAGCTTTCTTT. It yields the protein CASSLGAIMNTEAFF.

In this sample, this clonotype turned up many times. This chain links TRBV12-3 or TRBV12-4 with TRBJ1-2, with a possible D match to TRBD1 (6 bases). The CDR3 loop spans 14 amino acids. The V end lost 6 bases, the J end lost 3 bases, and 14 bases lay between the germline ends. CDR3 DNA: TGTGCCAGCAGCCCAAGGGGGGCGGACTATGGCTACACCTTC. Translating it yields CASSPRGADYGYTF.

Many counts were recorded for this clonotype. This chain uses TRBV7-2 with TRBJ1-1, with 8 bases fitting TRBD1. The CDR3 is 14 residues long. The ends lost 3 bases at V and 3 bases at J; junction bases unmatched: 3. Germline values: CDR1 SGHTA, CDR2 FQGNSA. This CDR3 reads CASSFRTGYTEAFF. DNA of the CDR3: TGTGCCAGCAGCTTCCGGACAGGGTACACTGAAGCTTTCTTT.

This clonotype was counted ten times or more. The genes are TRBV6-6 and TRBJ1-2; 7 nucleotides align to TRBD1. Germline CDR1 MNHNY, CDR2 SVGAGI (reference sequence). The CDR3 has 12 amino acids. The J segment lost 4 bases and the V segment lost 9 bases, leaving 5 bases of the junction unmatched. The CDR3 protein is CASSGTVYGYTF. CDR3 in DNA: TGTGCCAGTTCCGGGACAGTCTATGGCTACACCTTC.

This clonotype was picked up many times. The rearrangement links TRBV29-1 to TRBJ1-1; TRBD1 matches 8 bases. The V segment lost 6 bases and the J segment 4 bases; nucleotides outside the gene matches: 4. Germline CDR1 reads SQVTM; CDR2 reads ANQGSEA. The CDR3 covers 12 residues. The CDR3 bases are TGCAGCGTCAGGGGGCAGGGCACTGAAGCTTTCTTT. Translating it yields CSVRGQGTEAFF.

There are many counts of this clonotype. This chain joins TRBV5-1 and TRBJ1-2; a possible D gene is TRBD1 (6 bases). The germline gives CDR1 SGHRS, CDR2 YFSETQ. This CDR3 has 13 amino acids. Trimming cost V 4 bases and J 6 bases, with 13 bases left between them. The CDR3 nucleotides are TGCGCCAGCAGCGGAGGGGGAGTAGATGGCTACACCTTC. It encodes CASSGGGVDGYTF.

This clonotype has a count of ten or more. The rearrangement joins TRBV5-1 to TRBJ1-2; TRBD1 matches 10 bases. Germline CDR1 is SGHRS and CDR2 is YFSETQ. V was clipped by 1 base and J by 4 bases; unmatched bases: 10. The CDR3 extends over 17 amino acids. The CDR3 nucleotides are TGCGCCAGCAGCTTGTCCGGGGACAGGGGCGGGAGCTATGGCTACACCTTC. This encodes CASSLSGDRGGSYGYTF.